Listed below are T cell receptor beta chains from one sample, sequenced in a study of immune evolution from preneoplasia to lung adenocarcinoma. Assay: immunoSEQ multiplex PCR; the TCRdb copy retains only in-frame clones and omits some. The sample lists about 10,000 clones; about 78% were seen once. Sequenced material: FFPE minimally invasive lung adenocarcinoma tissue. The receptor set was obtained from a person in their sixties or seventies with lung adenocarcinoma. The CDR3 runs from the conserved cysteine through the conserved F or W. D genes are given only for firm matches. Clone size appears in some rows only: once, few, many, or a class for an expanded clone.

clone_size j_call v_call d_call cdr3_aa cdr3_nt
NA TRBJ2-1 TRBV11-2 NA CASSLSGGSWFF TGTGCCAGCAGCTTGTCCGGAGGGAGTTGGTTCTTC
NA TRBJ2-3 TRBV2 TRBD2 CASKAGVATDTQYF TGTGCCAGCAAGGCGGGGGTAGCGACAGATACGCAGTATTTT
few TRBJ2-3 TRBV6-1 NA CASSEAAGGTDTQYF TGTGCCAGCAGTGAAGCGGCAGGGGGCACAGATACGCAGTATTTT
few TRBJ1-6 TRBV27 NA CASSPAWDNSPLHF TGTGCCAGCAGCCCGGCCTGGGATAATTCACCCCTCCACTTT
NA TRBJ2-7 TRBV14 TRBD1 CASSHNGQGFEQYF TGTGCCAGCAGCCACAACGGACAGGGTTTTGAGCAGTACTTC
NA TRBJ2-7 TRBV28 NA CASTEGGVHEQYF TGTGCCAGCACAGAGGGTGGAGTCCACGAGCAGTACTTC
few TRBJ2-3 TRBV28 NA CASRPLTNPGDTQYF TGTGCCAGCAGACCTCTGACTAACCCTGGGGATACGCAGTATTTT
NA TRBJ2-3 TRBV5-6 TRBD2 CASSDVAGGRPDTQYF TGTGCCAGCAGCGACGTAGCGGGGGGCCGACCAGATACGCAGTATTTT
NA TRBJ2-5 TRBV2 NA CASSGGQIETQYF TGTGCCAGCAGCGGGGGACAGATAGAGACCCAGTACTTC
few TRBJ1-5 TRBV30 NA CAWSQGISNQPQHF TGTGCCTGGAGTCAGGGGATAAGCAATCAGCCCCAGCATTTT
NA TRBJ2-1 TRBV27 NA CASSIHPSMGERNEQFF TGTGCCAGCAGTATACACCCCTCCATGGGGGAGAGGAATGAGCAGTTCTTC
NA TRBJ2-7 TRBV28 NA CASDVGGSLSYEQYF TGTGCCAGCGACGTAGGGGGTTCTCTTTCCTACGAGCAGTACTTC
NA TRBJ2-7 TRBV10-3 TRBD1 CAISPGQDDEQYF TGTGCCATCAGCCCGGGACAGGATGACGAGCAGTACTTC
NA TRBJ2-7 TRBV21-1 NA CASSKPKGSSTTGSSYEQYF TGTGCCAGCAGCAAACCAAAAGGGTCTTCAACTACGGGAAGCTCCTACGAGCAGTACTTC
NA TRBJ2-3 TRBV19 TRBD2 CASSIGSGRGTDTQYF TGTGCCAGTAGTATAGGTAGCGGGAGAGGCACAGATACGCAGTATTTT
NA TRBJ2-1 TRBV11-2 NA CASSSTLQYNEQFF TGTGCCAGCAGCTCGACCCTACAGTACAATGAGCAGTTCTTC
NA TRBJ2-1 TRBV9 TRBD2 CASSPPRTSGRAVSYNEQFF TGTGCCAGCAGCCCCCCAAGGACTAGCGGGAGGGCCGTCTCCTACAATGAGCAGTTCTTC
NA TRBJ2-4 TRBV28 NA CASSPRDWRGAKNIQYF TGTGCCAGCAGTCCCCGTGATTGGAGGGGAGCCAAAAACATTCAGTACTTC
NA TRBJ2-3 TRBV2 NA CASSEGTSPTDTQYF TGTGCCAGCAGTGAAGGTACTAGCCCCACAGATACGCAGTATTTT
NA TRBJ1-1 TRBV20-1 TRBD1 CSAGDSLEAFF TGCAGTGCTGGGGACAGCCTGGAAGCTTTCTTT
NA TRBJ1-4 TRBV6-6 NA CASRGTTNEKLFF TGTGCCAGCAGGGGGACAACTAATGAAAAACTGTTTTTT
NA TRBJ2-2 TRBV5-4 TRBD1 CASSLGSRGPGGELFF TGTGCCAGCAGCTTGGGATCCAGGGGGCCGGGCGGGGAGCTGTTTTTT
NA TRBJ2-2 TRBV4-2 TRBD2 CASTLAGGNTGELFF TGTGCCAGTACCTTAGCGGGGGGAAACACCGGGGAGCTGTTTTTT
NA TRBJ1-5 TRBV10-2 NA CASSDPNKGQPQHF TGCGCCAGCAGTGACCCGAACAAGGGGCAGCCCCAGCATTTT
NA TRBJ2-7 TRBV6-5 NA CASSYSLGALSYEQYF TGTGCCAGCAGTTACTCACTGGGTGCTCTCTCCTACGAGCAGTACTTC
few TRBJ1-1 TRBV9 NA CASSPRGGTEAFF TGTGCCAGCAGCCCTCGTGGTGGCACTGAAGCTTTCTTT
few TRBJ1-1 TRBV7-2 NA CASSLMADTEAFF TGTGCCAGCAGCTTAATGGCGGACACTGAAGCTTTCTTT
NA TRBJ1-2 TRBV28 TRBD1 CASSSTGTGVSGGYTF TGTGCCAGCAGTTCCACCGGGACAGGGGTGTCGGGTGGCTACACCTTC
NA TRBJ2-3 TRBV11-2 NA CASSSQGGSNTQYF TGTGCCAGCAGCTCACAAGGGGGGTCCAATACGCAGTATTTT
NA TRBJ2-2 TRBV28 TRBD2 CASSKAGVNTGELFF TGTGCCAGCAGCAAAGCGGGGGTTAACACCGGGGAGCTGTTTTTT
NA TRBJ1-1 TRBV6-4 NA CASSVSIQTEAFF TGTGCCAGCAGTGTCTCTATACAGACTGAAGCTTTCTTT
NA TRBJ2-1 TRBV9 TRBD2 CASSVGTTSYNEQFF TGTGCCAGCAGCGTCGGGACTACCTCCTACAATGAGCAGTTCTTC
NA TRBJ2-2 TRBV4-2 TRBD2 CASSQETSGRSGWTGELFF TGTGCCAGCAGCCAAGAGACTAGCGGGAGGAGCGGATGGACCGGGGAGCTGTTTTTT
NA TRBJ1-1 TRBV19 NA CASSLKTGQPEAFF TGTGCCAGTAGTCTAAAAACCGGACAGCCTGAAGCTTTCTTT
NA TRBJ2-5 TRBV5-4 NA CASSRGGETQYF TGTGCCAGCAGCCGAGGGGGGGAGACCCAGTACTTC
NA TRBJ2-2 TRBV11-3 NA CASSPDRGFYTGELFF TGTGCCAGCAGCCCGGATCGGGGTTTTTACACCGGGGAGCTGTTTTTT
NA TRBJ2-7 TRBV2 TRBD1 CASRLDRGSYEQYF TGTGCCAGCAGATTAGACAGGGGTTCCTACGAGCAGTACTTC
NA TRBJ2-1 TRBV9 TRBD2 CASSVGSGVGEQFF TGTGCCAGCAGCGTTGGTAGCGGGGTAGGTGAGCAGTTCTTC
NA TRBJ1-1 TRBV30 NA CAWSVGVGGTEAFF TGTGCCTGGAGTGTCGGGGTGGGGGGCACTGAAGCTTTCTTT
NA TRBJ2-7 TRBV6-5 TRBD1 CASSDRESSYEQYF TGTGCCAGCAGTGACAGGGAGAGCTCCTACGAGCAGTACTTC
NA TRBJ1-4 TRBV7-2 NA CASSLRGYEKLFF TGTGCCAGCAGCTTACGGGGTTATGAAAAACTGTTTTTT
NA TRBJ2-7 TRBV6-4 NA CASSAQRHVTYEQYF TGTGCCAGCAGTGCCCAGCGTCATGTTACCTACGAGCAGTACTTC
NA TRBJ1-5 TRBV28 NA CASSLLGQPQHF TGTGCCAGCAGTTTATTGGGGCAGCCCCAGCATTTT
NA TRBJ2-7 TRBV9 TRBD1 CASSAGTGGGYEQYF TGTGCCAGCAGCGCCGGGACAGGGGGCGGGTACGAGCAGTACTTC
NA TRBJ1-2 TRBV30 NA CAWMGGSYGYTF TGTGCCTGGATGGGGGGCAGTTATGGCTACACCTTC
NA TRBJ2-5 TRBV19 NA CASRASMGGTQYF TGTGCCTCGAGGGCCTCCATGGGAGGGACCCAGTACTTC
NA TRBJ2-3 TRBV7-2 TRBD2 CASSSSSGEVDTQYF TGTGCCAGCAGCTCTTCTAGCGGGGAGGTCGATACGCAGTATTTT
NA TRBJ1-2 TRBV5-6 NA CASSLSPPTTYGYTF TGTGCCAGCAGCTTGTCGCCACCGACCACCTATGGCTACACCTTC
NA TRBJ2-1 TRBV29-1 TRBD2 CSVDKAGGSYNEQFF TGCAGCGTGGACAAAGCGGGAGGGTCCTACAATGAGCAGTTCTTC
NA TRBJ2-5 TRBV6-1 TRBD1 CASRTGDIQTQYF TGTGCCAGCCGGACAGGCGACATTCAGACCCAGTACTTC
NA TRBJ2-5 TRBV9 NA CASSVEGMYQETQYF TGTGCCAGCAGCGTAGAAGGGATGTACCAAGAGACCCAGTACTTC
NA TRBJ2-7 TRBV7-2 NA CASSLAGPSYEQYF TGTGCCAGCAGCTTAGCGGGGCCTTCCTACGAGCAGTACTTC
NA TRBJ2-5 TRBV7-2 TRBD1 CASSLVDRAQETQYF TGTGCCAGCAGCTTAGTTGACAGGGCCCAAGAGACCCAGTACTTC
once TRBJ1-2 TRBV15 NA CATSRVQGYGYTF TGTGCCACCAGCAGAGTCCAGGGCTATGGCTACACCTTC
NA TRBJ2-5 TRBV20-1 NA CSAINQETQYF TGCAGTGCTATTAACCAAGAGACCCAGTACTTC
few TRBJ2-6 TRBV10-3 NA CAISDVSGANVLTF TGTGCCATCAGTGACGTGTCTGGGGCCAACGTCCTGACTTTC
NA TRBJ2-7 TRBV2 TRBD2 CASSDISGRSYEQYF TGTGCCAGCAGTGACATTAGCGGGAGGTCCTACGAGCAGTACTTC
NA TRBJ2-2 TRBV9 TRBD2 CASSVDVASGIGGTGELFF TGTGCCAGCAGCGTAGATGTCGCTAGCGGTATTGGAGGCACCGGGGAGCTGTTTTTT